These 21 T cell receptor beta chains share one sample of origin, sequenced in a study of T cells after somatic rescue of genetic block. Using immunoSEQ multiplex PCR, the repertoire was profiled, and TCRdb retains in-frame clones only, with some absent. The repertoire holds tens of thousands of clones, around 89% seen once, with roughly 1.7% in the top ten. Sequenced: peripheral blood mononuclear cells (PBMCs). The receptors here all came from a woman under 30.

The gene calls are TRBV5-5 and TRBJ2-7; D gene unclear. V lost 1 base to trimming and J lost 1 base, with 6 bases between them. CDR3 length: 13 residues. CDR1 is SGHKS and CDR2 is YYEKEE in the germline V gene (reference sequence). CDR3 protein: CASSLHGSYEQYF. In nucleotides, the CDR3 is TGTGCCAGCAGCTTGCACGGATCCTACGAGCAGTACTTC. Complete variable domain (other parts from reference TRBV5-5 and TRBJ2-7): DAGVTQSPTHLIKTRGQQVTLRCSPISGHKSVSWYQQVLGQGPQFIFQYYEKEERGRGNFPDRFSARQFPNYSSELNVNALLLGDSALYLCASSLHGSYEQYFGPGTRLTVT.

The V and J genes are TRBV7-8 and TRBJ2-7, with D tentatively TRBD1 (5 bases). Germline V gene sequence: CDR1 SGHVS, CDR2 FQNEAQ. The CDR3 runs 16 residues. V was pared by 4 bases and J by 3 bases, with 19 bases between. CDR3 coding DNA: TGTGCCAGCAGCTCGAGGACATCCCTGATGGGCTACGAGCAGTACTTC. The encoded protein is CASSSRTSLMGYEQYF.

This chain links TRBV18 with TRBJ2-5; perhaps TRBD1 as D (6 bases). Germline assignment: CDR1 KGHSH and CDR2 LQKENI. The CDR3 extends over 16 amino acids. The V end lost 3 bases, the J end lost 1 base, and 15 bases lay between the germline ends. CDR3 coding DNA: TGTGCCAGCTCACCGATGGGGACAAACCTCCAAGAGACCCAGTACTTC. Encoded protein: CASSPMGTNLQETQYF.

The genes are TRBV7-9 and TRBJ2-5; 7 bases are shared with TRBD2. The CDR3 contains 15 residues. V lost 2 bases, J lost 2 bases, and 5 bases stayed unmatched. Germline CDR1 is SEHNR and CDR2 is FQNEAQ (reference sequence). The CDR3 region is CASSLFLREQETQYF. The CDR3 nucleotides read TGTGCCAGCAGCTTATTCTTGCGGGAGCAAGAGACCCAGTACTTC.

This chain connects TRBV14 to TRBJ2-3; maybe TRBD2 (6 bases). The CDR3 consists of 14 residues. The V end was cut by 4 bases, the J end by 4 bases, with 12 bases between. Germline V gene lookup returns CDR1 SGHDN and CDR2 FVKESK. The CDR3 region has the DNA TGTGCCAGCAGCCTCCGGGACTTCTCAGATACGCAGTATTTT. This sequence encodes CASSLRDFSDTQYF.

The CDR3 coding sequence is TGCGCCAGCAGCCAGGATACAGGGGCGGGAGGGCAATATACGCAGTATTTT. Translation: CASSQDTGAGGQYTQYF. This chain uses TRBV4-3 with TRBJ2-3, with 9 bases identical to TRBD2. The CDR3 consists of 17 residues. Germline V lookup: CDR1 LGHNA, CDR2 YSLEER. With V trimmed by 3 bases and J by 7 bases, 14 bases remained unmatched.

The V gene is TRBV21-1, the J gene TRBJ1-1; TRBD1, the D gene given by the table, was not confirmed from the DNA. TRBV21-1 counts as a pseudogene. The CDR3 loop spans 18 amino acids. In nucleotides, the CDR3 is TGTGCCAGCAGCAAGGGCCCGGGACAGGGGGCGATGAACACTGAAGCTTTCTTT. It encodes CASSKGPGQGAMNTEAFF.

V is TRBV5-4 and J is TRBJ1-1; D is uncertain. V lost 2 bases to trimming and J lost 4 bases, with 9 bases between them. Germline V CDR1 and CDR2: SGHNT, YYREEE (reference sequence). This CDR3 region has 13 residues. The CDR3: CASSLTDITEAFF. CDR3 nucleotide sequence: TGTGCCAGCAGCTTAACAGACATCACTGAAGCTTTCTTT.

This clone showed up just once. This sequence joins TRBV15 and TRBJ2-4, with D possibly TRBD2 on 6 matching bases. Germline V gene data show CDR1 as LNHNV and CDR2 as YYDKDF (reference sequence). The CDR3 has 14 amino acids. V was shortened by 1 base and J by 6 bases, with 10 bases between the two germline ends. CDR3 nucleotide sequence: TGTGCCACCAGCAGAGTGGAGGGGACAAACATTCAGTACTTC. Residues: CATSRVEGTNIQYF.

In its sample, this clone was seen a few times. The chain uses TRBV7-2 and TRBJ2-7, with D possibly matching TRBD1 (6 bases). V lost 1 base and J lost 5, with 9 bases in between. Looked up from germline, CDR1 is SGHTA and CDR2 is FQGNSA. The CDR3 sequence is 13 residues long. CDR3 protein: CASSLGSGDEQYF. In DNA, the CDR3 is TGTGCCAGCAGCTTAGGGTCAGGGGACGAGCAGTACTTC.

The chain links TRBV4-3 to TRBJ2-2; the match to TRBD2 covers 9 bases. Trimming took 0 bases from V and 5 from J; bases not matched to a gene: 1. Germline CDR1 LGHNA, CDR2 YSLEER. CDR3 length equals 15 residues. CDR3: CASSQDTSGTGELFF. The CDR3 nucleotides are TGCGCCAGCAGCCAAGATACTAGCGGGACCGGGGAGCTGTTTTTT.

The chain joins TRBV27 to TRBJ1-5, with 8 bases fitting TRBD1. The CDR3 sequence is 14 residues long. CDR1 MNHEY and CDR2 SMNVEV come from the germline V gene (reference sequence). V shed 10 bases, J shed 3 bases, and the junction held 8 bases outside the gene matches. The CDR3 DNA reads as TGTGCCACTAGGGGGACAGGACCCAATCAGCCCCAGCATTTT. This gives the protein CATRGTGPNQPQHF.

The chain combines TRBV14 with TRBJ2-7; D is uncertain. The CDR3 runs 11 residues. CDR1 SGHDN and CDR2 FVKESK come from the germline V gene. The V and J ends lost 5 bases and 3 bases respectively, with 5 bases between them. CDR3 loop: CASSSVYEQYF. The CDR3 nucleotides are TGTGCCAGCAGCTCGGTCTACGAGCAGTACTTC.

CDR3 residues: CASGEGTGGDGYTF. CDR3 in DNA: TGTGCTAGTGGCGAGGGGACAGGGGGAGATGGCTACACCTTC. The gene calls are TRBV12-5 and TRBJ1-2, with 11 bases matching TRBD1. Trimming at V came to 6 bases and at J to 6 bases, leaving 6 bases not matched to a gene. Per germline, CDR1 LGHNT and CDR2 FRNRAP. This CDR3 has 14 residues.

The CDR3 region has the DNA TGTGCCAGCAGTCTGTCGGACGGAGTGGACGAGCAGTACTTC. It codes for CASSLSDGVDEQYF. V is TRBV28 and J is TRBJ2-7; D remains ambiguous. The CDR3 covers 14 residues. Germline CDR1 is MDHEN and CDR2 is SYDVKM. V was shortened by 5 bases and J by 5 bases, with 16 bases between the two germline ends.

The V gene is TRBV2, the J gene TRBJ2-7, with 13 positions matching TRBD2. This CDR3 is built from 16 residues. J gave up 1 base and V 7 bases, and 7 bases lay outside the gene matches. Germline-derived CDR1 and CDR2 are SNHLY and FYNNEI. This CDR3 is CASTEGLAGTSYEQYF. The CDR3, as DNA: TGTGCCAGCACCGAGGGACTAGCGGGAACATCCTACGAGCAGTACTTC. The whole variable domain, filled in from reference TRBV2 and TRBJ2-7, reads EPEVTQTPSHQVTQMGQEVILRCVPISNHLYFYWYRQILGQKVEFLVSFYNNEISEKSEIFDDQFSVERPDGSNFTLKIRSTKLEDSAMYFCASTEGLAGTSYEQYFGPGTRLTVT.

Only a few counts were recorded for this clone. The CDR3 region is CAWSVDINTGELFF. The CDR3 nucleotides are TGTGCCTGGAGTGTGGACATAAACACCGGGGAGCTGTTTTTT. The gene calls are TRBV30 and TRBJ2-2; the D gene is possibly TRBD1 (5 bases). This CDR3 is 14 amino acids long. Germline CDR1 is GTSNPN and CDR2 is SVGIG (reference sequence). V was clipped by 0 bases and J by 2 bases, with 7 bases between them.

The CDR3 is CASSQDGTANTEAFF. CDR3 coding DNA: TGCGCCAGCAGCCAAGATGGTACGGCGAACACTGAAGCTTTCTTT. The genes are TRBV4-3 and TRBJ1-1; D ambiguous. Germline values: CDR1 LGHNA, CDR2 YSLEER. The CDR3 loop spans 15 amino acids. V was trimmed by 0 bases and J by 1 base, leaving 9 bases between them.

The V call is TRBV2, the J call TRBJ2-3; D may be TRBD2 (6 bases). The germline gives CDR1 SNHLY, CDR2 FYNNEI. This CDR3 contains 15 residues. Trimming pared 7 bases from V and 2 bases from J, leaving 16 bases between. The CDR3 DNA reads as TGTGCCAGCACCTCTCGGGGCGGGGACACAGATACGCAGTATTTT. It yields the protein CASTSRGGDTDTQYF.

J is TRBJ2-1 and V is TRBV11-3, with TRBD1 matching over 9 bases. CDR1 and CDR2 from the germline V gene are SGHNT and YENEEA. After removal of 5 bases from V and 8 bases from J, the junction contained 13 bases not matched to a gene. This CDR3 spans 16 amino acids. The CDR3 region has the DNA TGTGCCAGCAGCCACGGCACAGGGGGCTATGTCGATGAGCAGTTCTTC. This translates into CASSHGTGGYVDEQFF.

The J gene is TRBJ2-3, the V gene TRBV9; possibly TRBD1 for D (5 bases). The germline CDR1 and CDR2 sequences are SGDLS and YYNGEE. The CDR3 consists of 13 residues. Trimming shortened V by 3 bases and J by 4 bases, and 9 bases separated the two germline ends. CDR3 residues: CASSAQGPDTQYF. CDR3 bases: TGTGCCAGCAGCGCCCAGGGCCCAGATACGCAGTATTTT.